A single sample gave rise to the 22 T cell receptor beta chains below, sequenced in a study of T-cell reconstitution after alpha-beta-depleted transplantation in children. The TCRbeta library was prepared with unique molecular identifiers. From the PCR reads, TCRdb called clonotypes with MiXCR, one entry per CDR3 protein. The profile shows around 600,000 distinct CDR3 sequences, roughly 15% of them singletons. Sample: PBMCs from the stem cell graft donor, taken from the stem cell graft. The receptors stem from a human donor who donated a stem cell graft to a child with acute myeloid leukemia.

This clonotype was seen ten or more times. This chain links TRBV27 with TRBJ2-7; 8 bases match TRBD1. Germline loops: CDR1 MNHEY, CDR2 SMNVEV (reference sequence). This CDR3 is built from 14 residues. V lost 5 bases, J lost 2 bases, and 5 bases stayed unmatched. CDR3 sequence (DNA): TGTGCCAGCAGTCGACTGACAGGGGCCTACGAGCAGTACTTC. Translated: CASSRLTGAYEQYF.

This clonotype was detected a few times. CDR3 amino acids: CSAREGGDRIWDYGYTF. DNA of the CDR3: TGCAGTGCTAGAGAGGGGGGGGACAGGATATGGGACTATGGCTACACCTTC. V usage is TRBV20-1 and J usage is TRBJ1-2, with 8 positions matching TRBD1. There are 17 residues in the CDR3. The trim removed 0 bases at V and 3 bases at J, leaving 12 bases unmatched. Germline V gene sequence: CDR1 DFQATT, CDR2 SNEGSKA (reference sequence).

A word on this clonotype: Given a much more abundant clone one base away, this may be a read error. V usage is TRBV12-3 or TRBV12-4 and J usage is TRBJ1-3, with D perhaps matching TRBD1 (5 bases). The CDR3 is 14 residues long. The V and J ends lost 2 bases and 3 bases respectively, with 8 bases between them. This CDR3 is CASSLKGNGNTIYF. The CDR3 DNA reads TGTGCCAGCAGTTTAAAGGGGAATGGAAACACCATATATTTT.

This chain uses TRBV5-6 with TRBJ1-5; 9 nucleotides agree with TRBD1. CDR3 length: 15 amino acids. CDR1 is SGHDT and CDR2 is YYEEEE in the germline V gene. With 3 bases clipped from V and 8 bases from J, the junction kept 9 bases outside the gene matches. CDR3 loop: CASSYGTGHSKPQHF. In DNA, the CDR3 is TGTGCCAGCAGCTACGGGACAGGGCATAGTAAGCCCCAGCATTTT.

The chain combines TRBV6-2 or TRBV6-3 with TRBJ1-4, with no clear D. V was shortened by 4 bases and J by 4 bases, with 10 bases between the two germline ends. Germline V lookup: CDR1 MNHEY, CDR2 SVGEGT. CDR3 length equals 14 residues. DNA for the CDR3: TGTGCCAGCAGTTTTGGGAACCGTAATGAAAAACTGTTTTTT. This codes for CASSFGNRNEKLFF.

This clonotype was seen only a few times. The rearrangement links TRBV7-9 to TRBJ1-1; possibly TRBD1 for D (5 bases). V was pared by 0 bases and J by 5 bases, with 10 bases between. Germline V gene data show CDR1 as SEHNR and CDR2 as FQNEAQ (reference sequence). CDR3 length equals 14 residues. The CDR3 protein is CASSLAAGVTEAFF. The CDR3 bases are TGTGCCAGCAGCTTAGCGGCGGGGGTAACTGAAGCTTTCTTT.

In this sample, this clonotype turned up many times. This chain joins TRBV20-1 and TRBJ2-7; D possibly corresponds to TRBD2 (6 bases). V gave up 5 bases and J gave up 6 bases, with 23 bases separating them. The CDR3 extends over 15 amino acids. Germline loops: CDR1 DFQATT, CDR2 SNEGSKA (reference sequence). DNA for the CDR3: TGCAGTGCTTTTGGAGGGGAGAAGTTGGTTTCCGAGCAGTACTTC. It translates to CSAFGGEKLVSEQYF.

This clonotype was detected ten times or more. Compared with germline, one end of the junction differs, possibly owing to a read error. The chain recombines TRBV20-1 with TRBJ2-1; D is undetermined. Per the germline V gene, CDR1 is DFQATT and CDR2 is SNEGSKA (reference sequence). The CDR3 length is 14 residues. The CDR3 DNA reads TGCAGTGCAAGAGCCCCGGGCAAACGCAATGAGCAGTTCTTC. Translating gives CSARAPGKRNEQFF.

This clonotype was detected a few times. The rearrangement uses TRBV7-9 and TRBJ1-1; weak D call: TRBD1 (6 bases). This CDR3 comprises 11 residues. Germline lookup yields CDR1 SEHNR and CDR2 FQNEAQ (reference sequence). The DNA for the CDR3 is TGTACCGGGGGGGCTAACACTGAAGCTTTCTTT. Its translation: CTGGANTEAFF.

This clonotype was detected ten times or more. The V gene is TRBV20-1, the J gene TRBJ2-7; D gene unclear. There are 14 residues in the CDR3. Germline V CDR1 and CDR2: DFQATT, SNEGSKA (reference sequence). Trimming left V 0 bases short and J 2 bases short, with 11 bases between. The CDR3 bases are TGCAGTGCTAGAGATTCGGCACGGACCTACGAGCAGTACGTC. Its protein is CSARDSARTYEQYV.

This clonotype was seen many times. The chain is built from TRBV20-1 and TRBJ2-5, with 7 bases lining up with TRBD1. The length of the CDR3 is 12 residues. Per germline, CDR1 DFQATT and CDR2 SNEGSKA (reference sequence). The CDR3 coding sequence is TGCAGCATACCACAGGGGCCGGAGACCCAGTACTTC. This sequence encodes CSIPQGPETQYF.

The chain couples TRBV4-1 to TRBJ2-1; D is ambiguous. The CDR3 length is 10 residues. From germline, CDR1 is MGHRA and CDR2 YSYEKL. V was shortened by 8 bases and J by 6 bases, with 5 bases between the two germline ends. The CDR3 here is CASAANEQFF. DNA for the CDR3: TGCGCCAGCGCCGCCAATGAGCAGTTCTTC.

This clonotype was observed a few times. The chain employs TRBV6-5 and TRBJ1-2; D possibly corresponds to TRBD1 (6 bases). From germline, CDR1 is MNHEY and CDR2 SVGAGI. This CDR3 is built from 14 residues. V lost 5 bases and J lost 8, with 18 bases in between. The CDR3 region is CASSPRPRGDGYTF. In DNA form, the CDR3 reads TGTGCCAGCAGTCCCCGGCCCAGGGGAGACGGCTACACCTTC.

This clonotype was recorded at least ten times. This chain links TRBV5-1 with TRBJ2-2; a weak D match, TRBD1 (6 bases). The V end lost 6 bases, the J end lost 4 bases, and 16 bases lay between the germline ends. Germline lookup yields CDR1 SGHRS and CDR2 YFSETQ. CDR3 size: 15 residues. DNA of the CDR3: TGCGCCAGCACCGAGGATCAGGGGAGCACCGGGGAGCTGTTTTTT. Encoded protein: CASTEDQGSTGELFF.

This clonotype was seen a few times. The J gene is TRBJ2-7, the V gene TRBV15; D possibly corresponds to TRBD2 (6 bases). CDR1 is LNHNV, CDR2 YYDKDF, per germline (reference sequence). The germline V and J ends were trimmed by 11 bases and 2 bases, with 13 bases remaining between them. The CDR3 consists of 12 residues. CDR3 sequence reads: CAVGEDTYEQYF. The CDR3 nucleotides are TGTGCCGTAGGGGAGGATACCTACGAGCAGTACTTC.

This clonotype showed up just once. The V gene is TRBV7-9, the J gene TRBJ2-2, with D tentatively TRBD2 (5 bases). Per the germline V gene, CDR1 is SEHNR and CDR2 is FQNEAQ (reference sequence). This CDR3 contains 16 residues. V was clipped by 1 base and J by 1 base, with 10 bases between them. CDR3 sequence reads: CASSLGAEMNTGELFF. The CDR3 DNA reads TGTGCCAGCAGCTTAGGAGCGGAAATGAACACCGGGGAGCTGTTTTTT.

This clonotype has more than one count but fewer than ten. V gene TRBV12-3 or TRBV12-4 combines with J gene TRBJ1-6, with 8 bases matching TRBD1. CDR3 length equals 16 residues. Unmatched junction bases numbered 6, after V lost 1 base and J lost 7 bases. This CDR3 is CASSLDRGIRNSPLHF. The CDR3 nucleotides are TGTGCCAGCAGTTTAGACAGGGGGATCCGGAATTCACCCCTCCACTTT.

The chain joins TRBV5-1 to TRBJ1-4, with TRBD1 identical over 7 bases. Germline CDR1 is SGHRS and CDR2 is YFSETQ. V shed 5 bases, J shed 7 bases, and the junction held 2 bases outside the gene matches. This CDR3 contains 12 residues. The CDR3 loop is CASSRTGEKLFF. The CDR3 DNA is TGCGCCAGCAGTCGGACAGGTGAAAAACTGTTTTTT. Filled out from reference TRBV5-1 and TRBJ1-4, the complete variable domain reads KAGVTQTPRYLIKTRGQQVTLSCSPISGHRSVSWYQQTPGQGLQFLFEYFSETQRNKGNFPGRFSGRQFSNSRSEMNVSTLELGDSALYLCASSRTGEKLFFGSGTQLSVL.

The chain links TRBV12-3 or TRBV12-4 to TRBJ2-5; 14 positions agree with TRBD2. CDR3 length: 15 residues. Germline trimming cut 5 bases from V and 11 bases from J; bases unmatched to any gene: 10. The CDR3 loop reads CASSPPGLAGAGQYF. In DNA form, the CDR3 reads TGTGCCAGCAGTCCCCCGGGACTAGCGGGGGCCGGTCAGTACTTC.

This clonotype was counted between two and nine times. This rearrangement joins TRBV6-6 to TRBJ2-3; D not certain. Trimming removed 6 bases at V and 4 bases at J, with 8 bases between. The length of the CDR3 is 12 residues. In germline, CDR1 is MNHNY, CDR2 SVGAGI (reference sequence). In DNA form, the CDR3 reads TGTGCCAGCAGCCGGCAGCCAGATACGCAGTATTTT. This sequence encodes CASSRQPDTQYF.

The V call is TRBV7-9, the J call TRBJ2-3, with D uncertain. The V gene's germline CDR1 is SEHNR and CDR2 FQNEAQ (reference sequence). V gave up 5 bases and J gave up 4 bases, with 16 bases separating them. The CDR3 is made up of 15 amino acids. This CDR3 reads CASSVRGELPDTQYF. CDR3 DNA: TGTGCCAGCAGCGTACGTGGGGAACTACCAGATACGCAGTATTTT. The complete variable domain, with remaining parts taken from reference TRBV7-9 and TRBJ2-3, reads DTGVSQNPRHKITKRGQNVTFRCDPISEHNRLYWYRQTLGQGPEFLTYFQNEAQLEKSRLLSDRFSAERPKGSFSTLEIQRTEQGDSAMYLCASSVRGELPDTQYFGPGTRLTVL.

This clonotype was observed a few times. Mismatch with germline at one junction end may stem from a read error. V and J are TRBV3-1 and TRBJ1-2; D is uncertain. The CDR3 length is 11 residues. Looked up from germline, CDR1 is LGHDT and CDR2 is YNNKEL (reference sequence). The CDR3 reads CASSKEYGYTF. DNA for the CDR3: TGTGCCAGCAGCAAAGAGTATGGCTACACCTTC.